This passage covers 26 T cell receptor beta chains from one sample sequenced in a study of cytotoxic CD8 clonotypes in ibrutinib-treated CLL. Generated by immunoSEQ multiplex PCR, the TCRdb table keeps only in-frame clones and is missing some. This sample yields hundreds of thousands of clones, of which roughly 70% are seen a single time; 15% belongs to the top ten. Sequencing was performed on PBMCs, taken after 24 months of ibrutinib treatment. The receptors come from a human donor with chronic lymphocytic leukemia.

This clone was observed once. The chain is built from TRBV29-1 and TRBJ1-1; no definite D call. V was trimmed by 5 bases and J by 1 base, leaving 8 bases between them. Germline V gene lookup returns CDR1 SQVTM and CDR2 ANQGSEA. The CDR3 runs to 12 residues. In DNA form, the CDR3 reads TGCAGCGTTAATGACTGGAACACTGAAGCTTTCTTT. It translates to CSVNDWNTEAFF. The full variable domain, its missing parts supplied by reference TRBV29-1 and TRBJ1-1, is SAVISQKPSRDICQRGTSLTIQCQVDSQVTMMFWYRQQPGQSLTLIATANQGSEATYESGFVIDKFPISRPNLTFSTLTVSNMSPEDSSIYLCSVNDWNTEAFFGQGTRLTVV.

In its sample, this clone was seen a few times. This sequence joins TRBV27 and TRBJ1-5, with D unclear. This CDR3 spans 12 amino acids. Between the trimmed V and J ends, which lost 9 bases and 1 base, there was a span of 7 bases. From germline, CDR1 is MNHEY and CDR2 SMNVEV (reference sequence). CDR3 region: CASSRSNQPQHF. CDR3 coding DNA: TGTGCCAGTAGTAGGAGCAATCAGCCCCAGCATTTT.

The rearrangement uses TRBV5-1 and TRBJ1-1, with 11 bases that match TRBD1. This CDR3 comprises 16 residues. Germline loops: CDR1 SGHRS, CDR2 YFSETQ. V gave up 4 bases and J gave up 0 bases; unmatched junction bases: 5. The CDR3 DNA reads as TGCGCCAGCAGCCCGGGGACAGGGGGTCTGAACACTGAAGCTTTCTTT. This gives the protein CASSPGTGGLNTEAFF. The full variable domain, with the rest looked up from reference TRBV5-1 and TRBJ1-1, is KAGVTQTPRYLIKTRGQQVTLSCSPISGHRSVSWYQQTPGQGLQFLFEYFSETQRNKGNFPGRFSGRQFSNSRSEMNVSTLELGDSALYLCASSPGTGGLNTEAFFGQGTRLTVV.

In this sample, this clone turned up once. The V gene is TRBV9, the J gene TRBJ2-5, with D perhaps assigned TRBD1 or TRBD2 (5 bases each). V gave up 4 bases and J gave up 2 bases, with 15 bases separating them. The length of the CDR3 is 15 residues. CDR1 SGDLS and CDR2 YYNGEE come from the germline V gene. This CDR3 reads CASSPRRDVQETQYF. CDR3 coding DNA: TGTGCCAGCAGCCCCCGCCGGGACGTACAAGAGACCCAGTACTTC.

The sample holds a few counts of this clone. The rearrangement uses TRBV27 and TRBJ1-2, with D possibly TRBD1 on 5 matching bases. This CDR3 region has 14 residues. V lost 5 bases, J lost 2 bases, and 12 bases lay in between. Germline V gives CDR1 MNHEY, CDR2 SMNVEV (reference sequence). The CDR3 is CASSTQGGNYGYTF. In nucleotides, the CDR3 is TGTGCCAGCAGTACTCAGGGAGGAAACTATGGCTACACCTTC.

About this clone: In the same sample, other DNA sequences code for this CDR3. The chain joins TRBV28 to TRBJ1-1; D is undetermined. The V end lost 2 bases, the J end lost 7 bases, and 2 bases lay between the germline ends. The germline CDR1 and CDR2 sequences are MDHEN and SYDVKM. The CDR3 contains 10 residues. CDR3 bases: TGTGCCAGCAGTTTAGGTGAAGCTTTCTTT. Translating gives CASSLGEAFF.

The CDR3 region has the DNA TGTGCCAGCAGCTTAGGGCGGGCTCGGCGGGATGAGCAGTTCTTC. Its protein product is CASSLGRARRDEQFF. This chain links TRBV13 with TRBJ2-1, with D possibly matching TRBD2 (5 bases). The CDR3 is made up of 15 amino acids. The V gene's germline CDR1 is PRHDT and CDR2 FYEKMQ (reference sequence). The V end was cut by 0 bases, the J end by 8 bases, with 14 bases between.

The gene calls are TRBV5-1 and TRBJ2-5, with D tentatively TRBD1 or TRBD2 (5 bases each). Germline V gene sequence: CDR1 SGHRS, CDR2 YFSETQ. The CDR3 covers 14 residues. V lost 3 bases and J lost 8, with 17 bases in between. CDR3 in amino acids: CASSSAGAPLTQYF. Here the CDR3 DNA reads TGCGCCAGCAGCTCGGCCGGGGCCCCACTAACCCAGTACTTC.

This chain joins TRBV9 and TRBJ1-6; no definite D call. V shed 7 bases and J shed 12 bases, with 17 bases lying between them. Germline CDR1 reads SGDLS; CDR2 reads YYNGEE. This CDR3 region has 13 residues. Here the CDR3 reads CASPRRIHLPLHF. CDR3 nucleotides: TGTGCCAGCCCCCGACGGATACATTTACCCCTCCACTTT.

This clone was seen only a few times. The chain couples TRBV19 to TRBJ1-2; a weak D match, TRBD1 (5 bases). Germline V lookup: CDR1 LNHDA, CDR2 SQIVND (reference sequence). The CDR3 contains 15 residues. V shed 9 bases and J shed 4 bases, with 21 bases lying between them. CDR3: CARTSWGWEFYGYTF. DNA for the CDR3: TGTGCCAGGACCTCGTGGGGGTGGGAGTTCTATGGCTACACCTTC.

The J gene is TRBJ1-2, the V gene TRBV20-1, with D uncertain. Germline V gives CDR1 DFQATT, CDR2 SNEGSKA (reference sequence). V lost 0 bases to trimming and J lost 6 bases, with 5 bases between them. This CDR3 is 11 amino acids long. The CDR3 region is CSARDRDGYTF. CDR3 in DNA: TGCAGTGCTAGAGACCGAGATGGCTACACCTTC.

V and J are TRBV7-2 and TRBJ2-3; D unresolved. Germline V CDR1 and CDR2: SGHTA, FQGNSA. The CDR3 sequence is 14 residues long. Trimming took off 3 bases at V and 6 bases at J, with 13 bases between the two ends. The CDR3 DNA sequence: TGTGCCAGCAGCTTGTTGCGGCTTCTGGATACGCAGTATTTT. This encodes CASSLLRLLDTQYF.

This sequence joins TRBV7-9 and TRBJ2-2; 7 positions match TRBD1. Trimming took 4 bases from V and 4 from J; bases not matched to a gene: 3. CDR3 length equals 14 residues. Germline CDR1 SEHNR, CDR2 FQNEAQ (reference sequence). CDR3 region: CASSSWTGTGELFF. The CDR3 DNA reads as TGTGCCAGCAGCTCCTGGACAGGCACCGGGGAGCTGTTTTTT.

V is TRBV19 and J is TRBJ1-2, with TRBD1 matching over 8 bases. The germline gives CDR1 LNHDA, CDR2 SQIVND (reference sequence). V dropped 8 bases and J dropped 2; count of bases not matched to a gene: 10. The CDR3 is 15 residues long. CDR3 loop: CASWKWTGPNYGYTF. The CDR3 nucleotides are TGTGCCAGTTGGAAATGGACAGGGCCCAACTATGGCTACACCTTC. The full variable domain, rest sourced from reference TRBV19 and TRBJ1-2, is DGGITQSPKYLFRKEGQNVTLSCEQNLNHDAMYWYRQDPGQGLRLIYYSQIVNDFQKGDIAEGYSVSREKKESFPLTVTSAQKNPTAFYLCASWKWTGPNYGYTFGSGTRLTVV.

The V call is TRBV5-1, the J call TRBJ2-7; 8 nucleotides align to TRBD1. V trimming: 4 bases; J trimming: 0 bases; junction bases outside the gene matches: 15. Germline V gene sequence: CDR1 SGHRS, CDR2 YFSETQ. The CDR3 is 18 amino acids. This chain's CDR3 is CASSPEAGGAGSSYEQYF. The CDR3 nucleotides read TGCGCCAGCAGCCCGGAGGCAGGGGGCGCCGGAAGCTCCTACGAGCAGTACTTC.

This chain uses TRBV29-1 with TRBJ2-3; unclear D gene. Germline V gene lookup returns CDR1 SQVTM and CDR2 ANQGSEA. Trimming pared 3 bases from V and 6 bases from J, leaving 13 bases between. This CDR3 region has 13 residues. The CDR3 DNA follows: TGCAGCGTTGATTTACGCGCAACCGATACGCAGTATTTT. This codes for CSVDLRATDTQYF.

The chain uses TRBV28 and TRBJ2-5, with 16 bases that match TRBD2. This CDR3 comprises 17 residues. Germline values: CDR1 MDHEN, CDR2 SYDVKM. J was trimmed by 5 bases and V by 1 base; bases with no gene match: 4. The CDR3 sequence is CASSLYGTSGRGETQYF. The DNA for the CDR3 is TGTGCCAGCAGTTTATACGGGACTAGCGGGAGGGGTGAGACCCAGTACTTC.

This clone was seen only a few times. This chain's CDR3 is CASSLVGGDSEAFF. CDR3 coding DNA: TGTGCCAGCAGCTTAGTTGGTGGGGACAGTGAAGCTTTCTTT. The chain links TRBV7-3 to TRBJ1-1; the match to TRBD1 covers 7 bases. The CDR3 totals 14 residues. Germline trimming cut 2 bases from V and 7 bases from J; bases unmatched to any gene: 7. Germline values: CDR1 SGHTA, CDR2 FQGTGA.

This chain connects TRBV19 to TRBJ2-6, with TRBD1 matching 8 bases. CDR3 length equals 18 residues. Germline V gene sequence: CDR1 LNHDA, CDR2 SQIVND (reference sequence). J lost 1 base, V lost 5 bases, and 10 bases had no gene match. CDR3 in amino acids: CASSLMGQAKSGANVLTF. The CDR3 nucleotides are TGTGCCAGTAGTCTGATGGGACAGGCAAAATCTGGGGCCAACGTCCTGACTTTC.

This CDR3 is CASSPVDGGGDTQYF. The DNA for the CDR3 is TGTGCCAGTAGCCCTGTGGACGGAGGCGGGGATACGCAGTATTTT. The chain links TRBV19 to TRBJ2-3; a weak D match, TRBD2 (5 bases). CDR1 is LNHDA, CDR2 SQIVND, per germline (reference sequence). The CDR3 is 15 amino acids. V was clipped by 6 bases and J by 6 bases, with 19 bases between them.

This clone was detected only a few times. The CDR3 reads CASSQMDRVGTDTQYF. CDR3 in DNA: TGTGCCAGCAGCCAAATGGACAGGGTGGGCACAGATACGCAGTATTTT. The chain joins TRBV4-2 to TRBJ2-3, with 8 bases matching TRBD1. Germline V gene lookup returns CDR1 LGHNA and CDR2 YNFKEQ. The J segment lost 1 base and the V segment lost 2 bases, leaving 5 bases of the junction unmatched. This CDR3 has 16 residues.

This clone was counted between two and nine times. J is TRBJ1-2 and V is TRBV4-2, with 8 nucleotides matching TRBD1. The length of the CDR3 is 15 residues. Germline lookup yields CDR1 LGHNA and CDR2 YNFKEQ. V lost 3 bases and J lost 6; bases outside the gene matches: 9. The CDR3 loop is CASSHVGQGENGYTF. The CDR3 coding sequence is TGTGCCAGCAGCCATGTTGGACAGGGTGAAAATGGCTACACCTTC.

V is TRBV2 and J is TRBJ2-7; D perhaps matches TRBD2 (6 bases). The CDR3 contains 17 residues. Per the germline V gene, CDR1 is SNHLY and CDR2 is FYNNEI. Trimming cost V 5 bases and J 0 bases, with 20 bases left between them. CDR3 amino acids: CASSFPTRGLSSYEQYF. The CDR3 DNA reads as TGTGCCAGCAGTTTTCCCACCAGAGGACTAAGCTCCTACGAGCAGTACTTC.

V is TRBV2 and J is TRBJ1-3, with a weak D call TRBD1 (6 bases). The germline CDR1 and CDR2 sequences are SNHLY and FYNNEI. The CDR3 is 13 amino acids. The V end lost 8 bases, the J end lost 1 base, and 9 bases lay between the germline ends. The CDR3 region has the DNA TGTGCCAGCGAAGGGGGTTCTGGAAACACCATATATTTT. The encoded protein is CASEGGSGNTIYF.

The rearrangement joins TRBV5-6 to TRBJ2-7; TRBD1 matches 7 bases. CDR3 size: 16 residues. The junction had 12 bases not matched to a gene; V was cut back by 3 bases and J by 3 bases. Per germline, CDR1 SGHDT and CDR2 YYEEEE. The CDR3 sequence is CASSSRMGQINYEQYF. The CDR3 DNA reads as TGTGCCAGCAGCTCCCGAATGGGACAGATAAACTACGAGCAGTACTTC. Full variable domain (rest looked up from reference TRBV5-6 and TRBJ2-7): DAGVTQSPTHLIKTRGQQVTLRCSPKSGHDTVSWYQQALGQGPQFIFQYYEEEERQRGNFPDRFSGHQFPNYSSELNVNALLLGDSALYLCASSSRMGQINYEQYFGPGTRLTVT.

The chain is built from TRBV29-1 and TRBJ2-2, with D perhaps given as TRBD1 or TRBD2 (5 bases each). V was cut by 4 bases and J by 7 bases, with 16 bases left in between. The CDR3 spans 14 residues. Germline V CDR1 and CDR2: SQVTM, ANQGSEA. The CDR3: CSVAGQGEGGELFF. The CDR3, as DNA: TGCAGCGTTGCGGGGCAGGGAGAAGGCGGGGAGCTGTTTTTT.